The 23 T cell receptor beta chains listed next were all sequenced from one sample in a study of blood T cells in healthy people across ages. Together with a sample-barcoded 5' primer, a J-beta primer mix was included in a second PCR lasting about 6 to 11 cycles. One entry per CDR3 protein, called by TCRdb with MiXCR from the 5' RACE reads. The data hold approximately 900,000 distinct CDR3 sequences, with almost 30% observed a single time. This sample was shared with a second study, whose subject was T cells of mothers and their children.

What was sequenced was blood. The receptors originated from a middle-aged woman in good health.

This clonotype was counted a few times. The chain has TRBV9 and TRBJ2-1; the D is unclear. Germline assignment: CDR1 SGDLS and CDR2 YYNGEE. V dropped 0 bases and J dropped 5 bases, with 9 bases sitting between them. The CDR3 has 14 amino acids. CDR3 protein: CASSVVGLDNEQFF. Written as DNA, the CDR3 is TGTGCCAGCAGCGTAGTGGGCCTTGACAATGAGCAGTTCTTC. Together with reference TRBV9 and TRBJ2-1, the CDR3 gives the full variable domain: DSGVTQTPKHLITATGQRVTLRCSPRSGDLSVYWYQQSLDQGLQFLIQYYNGEERAKGNILERFSAQQFPDLHSELNLSSLELGDSALYFCASSVVGLDNEQFFGPGTRLTVL.

This chain uses TRBV5-1 with TRBJ2-3; maybe TRBD1 (6 bases). Deletions cut 4 bases from V and 0 bases from J, with 12 bases between. CDR1 SGHRS and CDR2 YFSETQ come from the germline V gene. CDR3 length equals 15 residues. The CDR3 reads CASSAGQISTDTQYF. The CDR3 DNA is TGCGCCAGCAGCGCAGGACAGATTAGCACAGATACGCAGTATTTT.

V gene TRBV2 combines with J gene TRBJ1-2; D is unclear. V lost 3 bases, J lost 6 bases, and 2 bases lay in between. The V gene's germline CDR1 is SNHLY and CDR2 FYNNEI. The CDR3 runs to 10 residues. Here the CDR3 reads CASSENGYTF. DNA for the CDR3: TGTGCCAGCAGTGAGAATGGCTACACCTTC. Based on the CDR3 plus reference TRBV2 and TRBJ1-2, the full variable domain is EPEVTQTPSHQVTQMGQEVILRCVPISNHLYFYWYRQILGQKVEFLVSFYNNEISEKSEIFDDQFSVERPDGSNFTLKIRSTKLEDSAMYFCASSENGYTFGSGTRLTVV.

The chain couples TRBV7-2 to TRBJ2-3; TRBD2 aligns across 7 bases. From germline, CDR1 is SGHTA and CDR2 FQGNSA. The CDR3 runs to 16 residues. V was clipped by 3 bases and J by 0 bases; unmatched bases: 6. This chain's CDR3 is CASSFWGGLSTDTQYF. Here the CDR3 DNA reads TGTGCCAGCAGCTTTTGGGGAGGGCTTAGCACAGATACGCAGTATTTT.

The rearrangement uses TRBV2 and TRBJ2-5; D is unresolved. From germline, CDR1 is SNHLY and CDR2 FYNNEI. Between the trimmed V and J ends, which lost 6 bases and 1 base, there was a span of 12 bases. CDR3 length: 14 amino acids. The CDR3 DNA reads as TGTGCCAGCAGGGAGACAAGTAGCCAAGAGACCCAGTACTTC. Encoded protein: CASRETSSQETQYF.

This clonotype was counted between two and nine times. The CDR3 is CASSGQGGSYEQYF. In DNA, the CDR3 is TGTGCCAGCAGCGGACAGGGTGGCTCCTACGAGCAGTACTTC. The chain employs TRBV7-9 and TRBJ2-7; 8 nucleotides match TRBD1. CDR3 length equals 14 residues. CDR1 SEHNR and CDR2 FQNEAQ come from the germline V gene (reference sequence). V shed 5 bases and J 0 bases; nucleotides not matched to a gene: 3.

This clonotype was observed a single time. This may be a read error: a much more frequent sequence differs by one nucleotide. The chain is built from TRBV10-3 and TRBJ2-5; 10 bases agree with TRBD2. From germline, CDR1 is ENHRY and CDR2 SYGVKD. The CDR3 has 15 amino acids. The CDR3 DNA sequence: TGTGCCTTCAGTGAGTCGGCTAGCGGGGGTAGCACCCAGTACTTC. This encodes CAFSESASGGSTQYF.

A few counts support this clonotype. The CDR3, as DNA: TGTGCCAGCAGCCTGAGACAGGGGAACGAGCAGTACTTC. Its protein is CASSLRQGNEQYF. The rearrangement joins TRBV3-1 to TRBJ2-7; TRBD1 matches at 8 bases. The CDR3 has 13 amino acids. The junction had 4 bases not matched to a gene; V was cut back by 4 bases and J by 5 bases. In germline, CDR1 is LGHDT, CDR2 YNNKEL (reference sequence).

This clonotype was picked up a small number of times. V gene TRBV15 combines with J gene TRBJ1-2; no firm D call. Trimming pared 8 bases from V and 7 bases from J, leaving 14 bases between. The CDR3 has 12 residues. Germline CDR1 reads LNHNV; CDR2 reads YYDKDF (reference sequence). CDR3 residues: CATSWSEGGYTF. As DNA, the CDR3 is TGTGCCACCTCGTGGTCCGAAGGTGGCTACACCTTC.

J is TRBJ1-2 and V is TRBV28; D unresolved. Trimming pared 8 bases from V and 2 bases from J, leaving 18 bases between. CDR1 is MDHEN, CDR2 SYDVKM, per germline. The CDR3 spans 15 residues. CDR3 sequence reads: CASARTALANYGYTF. The CDR3 nucleotides are TGTGCCAGCGCTCGGACGGCTTTAGCGAACTATGGCTACACCTTC.

The rearrangement uses TRBV30 and TRBJ1-5; possible D gene TRBD1, 5 bases. The V end was cut by 0 bases, the J end by 3 bases, with 12 bases between. The CDR3 totals 15 residues. In germline, CDR1 is GTSNPN, CDR2 SVGIG (reference sequence). CDR3 region: CAWSVRGVINQPQHF. DNA of the CDR3: TGTGCCTGGAGTGTTCGGGGGGTAATCAATCAGCCCCAGCATTTT. The full variable domain, completed using reference TRBV30 and TRBJ1-5, is SQTIHQWPATLVQPVGSPLSLECTVEGTSNPNLYWYRQAAGRGLQLLFYSVGIGQISSEVPQNLSASRPQDRQFILSSKKLLLSDSGFYLCAWSVRGVINQPQHFGDGTRLSIL.

This clonotype occurred many times. The CDR3 DNA sequence: TGTGCCAGCAGCGCTAGCGGGGGGCGAAGGGAGACCCAGTACTTC. Translating gives CASSASGGRRETQYF. The rearrangement joins TRBV9 to TRBJ2-5; TRBD2 aligns across 11 bases. The J segment lost 5 bases and the V segment lost 3 bases, leaving 6 bases of the junction unmatched. The germline V gene has CDR1 SGDLS and CDR2 YYNGEE. CDR3 size: 15 residues.

Of note for this clonotype: At one boundary the junction diverges from the germline segment, which might be a read error. V gene TRBV29-1 combines with J gene TRBJ2-1; perhaps TRBD2 as D (5 bases). The CDR3 is 15 amino acids. The germline V gene has CDR1 SQVTM and CDR2 ANQGSEA. CDR3 nucleotides: TGCGGCGTTGAAGATCTCTTCGGGATGGGGTCTGAGCAGTTCTTC. Protein product: CGVEDLFGMGSEQFF.

This clonotype occurred many times. The chain's CDR3 is CASSRDGRSGYNEQFF. The CDR3 DNA sequence: TGTGCCAGCAGTCGGGACGGACGGTCGGGGTACAATGAGCAGTTCTTC. The chain joins TRBV27 to TRBJ2-1, with D possibly called TRBD1 or TRBD2 (5 bases each). The ends were cut back, 5 bases at V and 4 bases at J, with 18 bases in the middle. The germline gives CDR1 MNHEY, CDR2 SMNVEV (reference sequence). This CDR3 region has 16 residues.

This clonotype was recorded a few times. The V gene is TRBV27, the J gene TRBJ2-3, with TRBD2 identical over 12 bases. The CDR3 runs 14 residues. Unmatched junction bases numbered 2, after V lost 8 bases and J lost 2 bases. Looked up from germline, CDR1 is MNHEY and CDR2 is SMNVEV (reference sequence). CDR3 DNA: TGTGCCAGCGGGACTAGCGGGTCCACAGATACGCAGTATTTT. Translated: CASGTSGSTDTQYF.

As regards this clonotype: Given a much more abundant clone one base away, this may be a read error. The rearrangement uses TRBV3-1 and TRBJ1-2; D not resolved. Trimming pared 4 bases from V and 6 bases from J, leaving 21 bases between. The CDR3 sequence is 16 residues long. Per germline, CDR1 LGHDT and CDR2 YNNKEL (reference sequence). As DNA, the CDR3 is TGTGCCAGCAGCCGCAGCAGACATCGACTTATCCATGGCTACACCTTC. Its translation is CASSRSRHRLIHGYTF.

This clonotype was seen ten or more times. The V gene is TRBV20-1, the J gene TRBJ1-3, with a weak D call TRBD1 (6 bases). The germline gives CDR1 DFQATT, CDR2 SNEGSKA (reference sequence). Trimming left V 0 bases short and J 0 bases short, with 12 bases between. CDR3 length: 16 amino acids. CDR3 protein: CSARDVTRGSGNTIYF. For the CDR3, the DNA is TGCAGTGCTAGAGATGTTACCAGGGGCTCTGGAAACACCATATATTTT.

This chain uses TRBV7-2 with TRBJ1-4, with D tentatively TRBD1 (6 bases). This CDR3 spans 14 amino acids. Germline CDR1 is SGHTA and CDR2 is FQGNSA. The germline V and J ends were trimmed by 5 bases and 7 bases, with 14 bases remaining between them. The CDR3 DNA is TGTGCCAGCAGCAAGCCGGGGGCGGGTGAAAAACTGTTTTTT. It is translated as CASSKPGAGEKLFF.

This clonotype appeared a single time. V gene TRBV28 combines with J gene TRBJ2-1; TRBD2 might be the D (6 bases). Germline V lookup: CDR1 MDHEN, CDR2 SYDVKM. The V end lost 6 bases, the J end lost 3 bases, and 15 bases lay between the germline ends. The CDR3 sequence is 15 residues long. The CDR3 sequence: CASSLPRDFYNEQFF. CDR3 nucleotides: TGTGCCAGCAGCCTACCCCGGGACTTCTACAATGAGCAGTTCTTC.

The V gene is TRBV21-1, the J gene TRBJ2-7; the DNA was not compared with TRBD1, the D call given in the table. TRBV21-1 represents a pseudogene. CDR3 length: 15 residues. The CDR3 nucleotides read TGTGCCAGCAGCAAAGTCCCGGGAGTGGTAAACGAGCAGTACTTC. Its translation is CASSKVPGVVNEQYF.

This clonotype was detected ten times or more. The chain couples TRBV6-5 to TRBJ2-7; D is ambiguous. CDR1 is MNHEY, CDR2 SVGAGI, per germline. Trimming removed 8 bases from V and 2 bases from J, with 16 bases in between. This CDR3 region has 14 residues. CDR3 residues: CASCPGLRTYEQYF. DNA for the CDR3: TGTGCCAGCTGCCCTGGTTTGAGGACCTACGAGCAGTACTTC.

This clonotype occurred a few times. The chain combines TRBV7-2 with TRBJ2-5; 8 bases fit TRBD2. The CDR3 covers 16 residues. The ends lost 5 bases at V and 7 bases at J; junction bases unmatched: 15. Germline assignment: CDR1 SGHTA and CDR2 FQGNSA. Here the CDR3 DNA reads TGTGCCAGCAGCCAGGCTGGCAGCGGGGGCATGGGGACCCAGTACTTC. Its protein product is CASSQAGSGGMGTQYF. The full variable domain, rest sourced from reference TRBV7-2 and TRBJ2-5, is GAGVSQSPSNKVTEKGKDVELRCDPISGHTALYWYRQSLGQGLEFLIYFQGNSAPDKSGLPSDRFSAERTGGSVSTLTIQRTQQEDSAVYLCASSQAGSGGMGTQYFGPGTRLLVL.

This clonotype showed up just a few times. The V call is TRBV12-3 or TRBV12-4, the J call TRBJ1-1; D is unresolved. Trimming cost V 9 bases and J 0 bases, with 17 bases left between them. The CDR3 is made up of 15 amino acids. DNA of the CDR3: TGTGCCAGTAACCCGGGCCCAAACCTGAACACTGAAGCTTTCTTT. This codes for CASNPGPNLNTEAFF.